The present TCR beta chain was sequenced within a study of shared clonotypes between healthy human individuals. The study ran the assay at deep level. Using immunoSEQ multiplex PCR, the repertoire was profiled, and TCRdb retains in-frame clones only, with some absent. The sample holds more than 90,000 clones, about two thirds seen once. The CDR3 spans 14 residues. Germline V lookup: CDR1 LNHDA, CDR2 SQIVND (reference sequence). Germline trimming cut 6 bases from V and 5 bases from J; bases unmatched to any gene: 9. The V and J genes are TRBV19 and TRBJ2-7, with TRBD2 identical over 8 bases. The sample consisted of memory CD8+ T cells sorted from blood. Subset here: CD45RO+ cells pooled with CCR7-negative TemRA cells. The clonotype was recovered from a man in his thirties or forties in good health. In DNA, the CDR3 is TGTGCCAGTAGCCCCGGGACTAGTAATCACGAGCAGTACTTC. This sequence encodes CASSPGTSNHEQYF. The full variable domain, in which reference TRBV19 and TRBJ2-7 provide the parts outside the CDR3, is DGGITQSPKYLFRKEGQNVTLSCEQNLNHDAMYWYRQDPGQGLRLIYYSQIVNDFQKGDIAEGYSVSREKKESFPLTVTSAQKNPTAFYLCASSPGTSNHEQYFGPGTRLTVT.